This record covers a single TCR beta chain. PCR was performed a second time for 7 to 11 cycles using a sample-barcoded 5' primer and a J-beta primer mix. MiXCR was run by TCRdb on the 5' RACE reads, yielding one entry per CDR3 protein. The repertoire includes roughly 930,000 distinct CDR3 sequences, about 44% of them detected once, and about an eighth sits in the top ten. These data belong to a study of blood T cells in healthy people across ages. The receptor comes from a man younger than 40 in good health. Material: blood.

CDR3 in amino acids: CASSPYGAYEQYF. The CDR3 DNA reads as TGTGCCAGCAGCCCCTATGGGGCCTACGAGCAGTACTTC. The J gene is TRBJ2-5, the V gene TRBV25-1; the D is unclear. The closer fit of TRBJ2-7 to the DNA end suggests the J call may be wrong. The CDR3 has 13 amino acids. Germline CDR1 and CDR2: MGHDK and SYGVNS.